This T cell receptor (beta chain) was sequenced in a study of OX40 agonist ivuxolimab in advanced cancers. Across the whole study: With a range of roughly 20 to 85, age averaged about 58 years, and 70% to 85% were male. Patients with prior anti-PD-1, anti-PD-L1 or anti-CTLA-4 therapy were eligible; less than 50% had some. Study-level points and caveats: Low normalized T-cell clonal expansion also characterized some of the nonresponders. At doses 0.1 to 3.0 mg/kg, CD4+ and CD8+ clones expanded.

On this clone: As yet, its antigen is unknown.

The CDR3 has 12 amino acids. The germline gives CDR1 KGHSH, CDR2 LQKENI. The ends were cut back, 5 bases at V and 3 bases at J, with 6 bases in the middle. Measured with immunoSEQ multiplex PCR; TCRdb has only the in-frame clones, and not every one. The repertoire holds 60,000 to 65,000 clones, with 80% to 90% as singletons. V usage is TRBV18 and J usage is TRBJ2-3; D is unresolved. The sequencing here drew on CD4+ or CD8+ T cells sorted from blood, taken in a trial of the OX40 agonist ivuxolimab. The TCR originated in an adult with an advanced solid tumor such as melanoma, head and neck, liver or kidney cancer. CDR3 sequence (DNA): TGTGCCAGCTCAACGAATACAGATACGCAGTATTTT. The encoded protein is CASSTNTDTQYF. Together with reference TRBV18 and TRBJ2-3, the CDR3 gives the full variable domain: NAGVMQNPRHLVRRRGQEARLRCSPMKGHSHVYWYRQLPEEGLKFMVYLQKENIIDESGMPKERFSAEFPKEGPSILRIQQVVRGDSAAYFCASSTNTDTQYFGPGTRLTVL.